This T cell receptor (beta chain) stems from a study of blood T cell repertoires in COVID-19. The data were produced by immunoSEQ multiplex PCR, yet TCRdb's version contains in-frame clones alone and is incomplete. The table lists under 300,000 clones, about nine tenths of them singletons. Trimming pared 4 bases from V and 7 bases from J, leaving 14 bases between. Germline V lookup: CDR1 SGHRS, CDR2 YFSETQ. The CDR3 is made up of 14 amino acids. Sequenced input: PBMCs or T cells enriched from blood (not recorded which). The genes are TRBV5-1 and TRBJ1-4; TRBD1 is a possible D gene (5 bases). This TCR derives from a young woman with acute COVID-19. This CDR3 is CASSAIGVREKLFF. CDR3 DNA sequence: TGCGCCAGCAGCGCAATAGGGGTGCGTGAAAAACTGTTTTTT.